The rows below give T cell receptor beta chains drawn from one sample of a study of immune cell composition in non-small cell lung cancer. The protocol was immunoSEQ multiplex PCR, while the TCRdb copy is restricted to in-frame clones and leaves out a portion. The table lists about 5,200 clones, just over 70% of them singletons. The source material was lung tumor tissue. All receptors come from a human donor with non-small cell lung cancer. The CDR3 runs from the conserved cysteine through the conserved F or W. Fields, in order: CDR3 protein, CDR3 DNA, D gene, J gene, clone size, V gene. D genes are given only for firm matches. Clone size is stated in some rows and not others, as once, few, many or a class when expanded.

CDR3aa: CASSSGLAGASYNEQFF; CDR3nt: TGTGCCAGCAGCTCGGGACTAGCGGGTGCCTCCTACAATGAGCAGTTCTTC; d_gene: TRBD2; j_gene: TRBJ2-1; abundance: .; v_gene: TRBV7-8
CDR3aa: CASSFTGFTEAFF; CDR3nt: TGCGCCAGCAGCTTTACAGGGTTCACTGAAGCTTTCTTT; d_gene: .; j_gene: TRBJ1-1; abundance: .; v_gene: TRBV5-1
CDR3aa: CASNGRMGHNYGYTF; CDR3nt: TGTGCCAGTAACGGCAGGATGGGCCATAACTATGGCTACACCTTC; d_gene: .; j_gene: TRBJ1-2; abundance: .; v_gene: TRBV19
CDR3aa: CASTQGARGYTF; CDR3nt: TGTGCCAGCACCCAGGGGGCGCGTGGCTACACCTTC; d_gene: TRBD1; j_gene: TRBJ1-2; abundance: .; v_gene: TRBV5-4
CDR3aa: CASSLRNSQETQYF; CDR3nt: TGTGCCAGCAGTTTACGAAACAGCCAAGAGACCCAGTACTTC; d_gene: .; j_gene: TRBJ2-5; abundance: few; v_gene: TRBV28
CDR3aa: CSVEVGGGGQPQHF; CDR3nt: TGCAGCGTTGAAGTTGGGGGGGGCGGTCAGCCCCAGCATTTT; d_gene: .; j_gene: TRBJ1-5; abundance: few; v_gene: TRBV29-1
CDR3aa: CASRPRTAGGNTIYF; CDR3nt: TGTGCCAGCAGACCAAGGACAGCAGGAGGAAACACCATATATTTT; d_gene: .; j_gene: TRBJ1-3; abundance: .; v_gene: TRBV27
CDR3aa: CAWSVGLAQFF; CDR3nt: TGTGCCTGGAGTGTGGGACTAGCGCAGTTCTTC; d_gene: TRBD2; j_gene: TRBJ2-1; abundance: .; v_gene: TRBV30
CDR3aa: CASSLSWRGTTYEQYF; CDR3nt: TGTGCCAGCAGCTTATCGTGGCGCGGGACCACCTACGAGCAGTACTTC; d_gene: .; j_gene: TRBJ2-7; abundance: few; v_gene: TRBV11-2
CDR3aa: CASSLARPRGNTIYF; CDR3nt: TGCGCCAGCAGCTTGGCGCGGCCTCGGGGAAACACCATATATTTT; d_gene: .; j_gene: TRBJ1-3; abundance: few; v_gene: TRBV5-1
CDR3aa: CASSAAGTGEGHTIYF; CDR3nt: TGTGCCAGCAGTGCCGCCGGGACAGGGGAAGGGCACACCATATATTTT; d_gene: TRBD1; j_gene: TRBJ1-3; abundance: few; v_gene: TRBV2
CDR3aa: CASSPRDTQYF; CDR3nt: TGTGCCAGCAGCCCTCGGGATACGCAGTATTTT; d_gene: .; j_gene: TRBJ2-3; abundance: .; v_gene: TRBV11-2
CDR3aa: CASSFSGTGGDTQYF; CDR3nt: TGTGCCAGCAGCTTCTCGGGGACGGGAGGAGATACGCAGTATTTT; d_gene: TRBD2; j_gene: TRBJ2-3; abundance: .; v_gene: TRBV7-9
CDR3aa: CASTLEGTDTQYF; CDR3nt: TGTGCCAGCACTCTCGAGGGTACAGATACGCAGTATTTT; d_gene: .; j_gene: TRBJ2-3; abundance: .; v_gene: TRBV5-5
CDR3aa: CASRDRENTGELFF; CDR3nt: TGTGCCAGTAGGGACAGGGAGAATACCGGGGAGCTGTTTTTT; d_gene: TRBD1; j_gene: TRBJ2-2; abundance: once; v_gene: TRBV19
CDR3aa: CASSLTSGGEETQYF; CDR3nt: TGTGCCAGCAGCTTAACTAGCGGGGGGGAGGAGACCCAGTACTTC; d_gene: TRBD2; j_gene: TRBJ2-5; abundance: .; v_gene: TRBV7-2
CDR3aa: CASKSSGSTDTQYF; CDR3nt: TGCGCCAGCAAATCTAGCGGGAGCACAGATACGCAGTATTTT; d_gene: TRBD2; j_gene: TRBJ2-3; abundance: few; v_gene: TRBV5-1
CDR3aa: CASSFGPEQYF; CDR3nt: TGTGCCAGCAGTTTTGGGCCTGAGCAGTACTTC; d_gene: .; j_gene: TRBJ2-7; abundance: .; v_gene: TRBV6-1
CDR3aa: CASSREFVVDTQYF; CDR3nt: TGTGCCAGCAGCCGAGAGTTTGTGGTCGATACGCAGTATTTT; d_gene: .; j_gene: TRBJ2-3; abundance: .; v_gene: TRBV7-9
CDR3aa: CASTHQGASTNEKLFF; CDR3nt: TGTGCCAGCACCCATCAGGGGGCTTCAACTAATGAAAAACTGTTTTTT; d_gene: TRBD1; j_gene: TRBJ1-4; abundance: .; v_gene: TRBV7-8
CDR3aa: CASSPGTLSREQYF; CDR3nt: TGTGCCAGCAGCCCCGGGACACTATCGCGCGAGCAGTACTTC; d_gene: .; j_gene: TRBJ2-7; abundance: .; v_gene: TRBV6-5
CDR3aa: CASSLVGQRRDF; CDR3nt: TGCGCCAGCAGCTTGGTTGGACAACGCCGGGACTTT; d_gene: .; j_gene: TRBJ1-6; abundance: .; v_gene: TRBV5-1
CDR3aa: CASSLSGSTRGNTIYF; CDR3nt: TGTGCCAGCAGCTTAAGCGGGAGTACTAGGGGAAACACCATATATTTT; d_gene: .; j_gene: TRBJ1-3; abundance: .; v_gene: TRBV11-2
CDR3aa: CASSRTSTDTQYF; CDR3nt: TGTGCCAGCAGCCGGACTAGCACAGATACGCAGTATTTT; d_gene: .; j_gene: TRBJ2-3; abundance: .; v_gene: TRBV7-9
CDR3aa: CASSLSGQGPQETQYF; CDR3nt: TGTGCCAGCAGTTTAAGTGGCCAGGGGCCTCAAGAGACCCAGTACTTC; d_gene: .; j_gene: TRBJ2-5; abundance: .; v_gene: TRBV28
CDR3aa: CASSLNPGLEKNTEAFF; CDR3nt: TGTGCCAGCAGCTTAAACCCGGGACTAGAAAAGAACACTGAAGCTTTCTTT; d_gene: .; j_gene: TRBJ1-1; abundance: .; v_gene: TRBV5-5
CDR3aa: CATTRRGTAHSGANVLTF; CDR3nt: TGTGCCACCACCCGACGGGGGACAGCCCACTCTGGGGCCAACGTCCTGACTTTC; d_gene: .; j_gene: TRBJ2-6; abundance: .; v_gene: TRBV15
CDR3aa: CASSPPSGTTKTIQYF; CDR3nt: TGTGCCAGCTCACCTCCTTCCGGGACTACTAAAACAATTCAGTACTTC; d_gene: TRBD2; j_gene: TRBJ2-4; abundance: .; v_gene: TRBV18
CDR3aa: CASSFLPLTLAGGGADTQYF; CDR3nt: TGTGCCAGCAGTTTCCTCCCGTTAACCCTAGCGGGAGGCGGGGCAGATACGCAGTATTTT; d_gene: TRBD2; j_gene: TRBJ2-3; abundance: once; v_gene: TRBV6-4
CDR3aa: CSVATLRGRSGANVLTF; CDR3nt: TGCAGCGTGGCCACCCTCAGGGGACGCTCTGGGGCCAACGTCCTGACTTTC; d_gene: .; j_gene: TRBJ2-6; abundance: .; v_gene: TRBV29-1
CDR3aa: CASAPGPGPDTQYF; CDR3nt: TGTGCTAGTGCCCCGGGCCCAGGGCCAGATACGCAGTATTTT; d_gene: .; j_gene: TRBJ2-3; abundance: .; v_gene: TRBV12-5
CDR3aa: CASSPSSGTERIDGYTF; CDR3nt: TGCGCCAGCAGCCCATCTAGCGGGACAGAGAGGATTGATGGCTACACCTTC; d_gene: TRBD1; j_gene: TRBJ1-2; abundance: .; v_gene: TRBV4-1
CDR3aa: CASSVGPGGIDEQYF; CDR3nt: TGTGCCAGCAGCGTTGGCCCCGGGGGTATCGACGAGCAGTACTTC; d_gene: .; j_gene: TRBJ2-7; abundance: .; v_gene: TRBV9
CDR3aa: CASSPSYLNEQFF; CDR3nt: TGTGCCAGCAGCCCCTCTTACTTAAATGAGCAGTTCTTC; d_gene: .; j_gene: TRBJ2-1; abundance: few; v_gene: TRBV9
CDR3aa: CASSSGGSINTQYF; CDR3nt: TGTGCCAGCAGTTCAGGCGGGAGCATAAATACGCAGTATTTT; d_gene: TRBD2; j_gene: TRBJ2-3; abundance: .; v_gene: TRBV27
CDR3aa: CASSSTGRNTEAFF; CDR3nt: TGTGCCAGCAGCTCGACAGGGAGGAACACTGAAGCTTTCTTT; d_gene: TRBD1; j_gene: TRBJ1-1; abundance: .; v_gene: TRBV7-3
CDR3aa: CASSPGGIGYGYTF; CDR3nt: TGTGCCAGCTCACCGGGGGGGATCGGCTATGGCTACACCTTC; d_gene: .; j_gene: TRBJ1-2; abundance: .; v_gene: TRBV5-5
CDR3aa: CASSTWTQAFPELFF; CDR3nt: TGCGCCAGCAGCACCTGGACTCAAGCTTTCCCCGAGCTGTTTTTT; d_gene: .; j_gene: TRBJ2-2; abundance: .; v_gene: TRBV5-1
CDR3aa: CASSLPGDTEAFF; CDR3nt: TGTGCCAGCAGCCTCCCGGGGGACACTGAAGCTTTCTTT; d_gene: .; j_gene: TRBJ1-1; abundance: .; v_gene: TRBV9
CDR3aa: CASSLGGQGEVGYTF; CDR3nt: TGTGCCAGCAGCTTAGGGGGACAGGGGGAAGTTGGCTACACCTTC; d_gene: TRBD1; j_gene: TRBJ1-2; abundance: .; v_gene: TRBV11-2
CDR3aa: CASTTIVAGAGNEQFF; CDR3nt: TGTGCCAGCACCACAATAGTAGCGGGAGCGGGTAATGAGCAGTTCTTC; d_gene: TRBD2; j_gene: TRBJ2-1; abundance: few; v_gene: TRBV28
CDR3aa: CASSSEGRLSTGELFF; CDR3nt: TGTGCCAGCAGCTCCGAGGGAAGACTTTCCACCGGGGAGCTGTTTTTT; d_gene: .; j_gene: TRBJ2-2; abundance: .; v_gene: TRBV7-6
CDR3aa: CASSFDRETQYF; CDR3nt: TGTGCCAGCAGCTTTGACAGGGAGACCCAGTACTTC; d_gene: .; j_gene: TRBJ2-5; abundance: .; v_gene: TRBV5-4
CDR3aa: CASSPGQDYGYTF; CDR3nt: TGTGCCAGCAGCCCGGGACAGGACTATGGCTACACCTTC; d_gene: TRBD1; j_gene: TRBJ1-2; abundance: .; v_gene: TRBV11-2
CDR3aa: CASSEFRGTEAFF; CDR3nt: TGTGCCAGCAGTGAGTTCAGAGGAACTGAAGCTTTCTTT; d_gene: .; j_gene: TRBJ1-1; abundance: .; v_gene: TRBV6-4
CDR3aa: CASSLGYEQYF; CDR3nt: TGCGCCAGCAGTCTCGGTTACGAGCAGTACTTC; d_gene: .; j_gene: TRBJ2-7; abundance: once; v_gene: TRBV5-1
CDR3aa: CASRQGDTGELFF; CDR3nt: TGCGCCAGCCGCCAGGGGGACACCGGGGAGCTGTTTTTT; d_gene: TRBD1; j_gene: TRBJ2-2; abundance: once; v_gene: TRBV5-1
CDR3aa: CASSLTETTDTQYF; CDR3nt: TGTGCCAGCAGCTTGACAGAAACCACAGATACGCAGTATTTT; d_gene: .; j_gene: TRBJ2-3; abundance: few; v_gene: TRBV7-8
CDR3aa: CASSSDRGLNTGELFF; CDR3nt: TGCGCCAGCAGCTCGGACAGGGGACTGAACACCGGGGAGCTGTTTTTT; d_gene: TRBD1; j_gene: TRBJ2-2; abundance: few; v_gene: TRBV5-1
CDR3aa: CASSGYSNQPQHF; CDR3nt: TGCGCCAGTTCAGGGTATAGCAATCAGCCCCAGCATTTT; d_gene: .; j_gene: TRBJ1-5; abundance: .; v_gene: TRBV10-2
CDR3aa: CASSTLPRAHEQFF; CDR3nt: TGTGCCAGCAGCACCCTGCCCAGGGCCCATGAGCAGTTCTTC; d_gene: .; j_gene: TRBJ2-1; abundance: .; v_gene: TRBV21-1